The TCR beta chain described here comes from a study of shared clonotypes between healthy human individuals (dated by TCRdb to about 2020). The study in broad terms: The cohort comprised a couple of women and a few men aged 18 to 49 years. Per donor, leukapheresis produced somewhere between about 0.94 and 10 billion PBMCs. For each donor, CD4 naive and CD4 memory were each run on three plates, CD8 naive on two plates, and CD8 memory on one plate. Libraries were prepared and TCR repertoires were sequenced by different laboratories using diverse techniques, in order to increase sequencing depth and limit assay-specific biases. To estimate repertoire size and how much clonotype sharing occurs between individuals, the study deeply sequenced the blood TCR repertoires of several healthy adults.

Using the deep immunoSEQ assay, multiplex PCR amplified TCR CDR3 regions from genomic DNA. Extracted genomic DNA from each cell subset was spread evenly across all wells of several immunoSEQ 96-well plates, with each plate serving as a replicate. For sorted subsets, about 200 ng genomic DNA, equal to 25,000 to 35,000 T cell genomes, was loaded into each replicate PCR. Purified libraries were quantified with a Qubit 3.0 fluorometer, sized on a Bioanalyzer 2100, and re-quantified with the KAPA Library Quantification kit. Every immunoSEQ 96-well plate was sequenced on a dedicated single-read 150-cycle Illumina NextSeq 550 flow cell. Turning to the authors' computational methods: Because only junctional sequences without quality scores were contained in the immunoSEQ output, filtering matching that applied to full-length reads could not be performed. Sequences were annotated with PyIR, a Python wrapper for IgBLAST v1.9, and V/J genes and CDR3 were assigned using IMGT germline references. Any read was removed if the V/J assignment was weak (E-value above 1e-6), the CDR3 was missing, or the read contained stop codons, out-of-frame junctions, or ambiguous translated residues. V3J clonotypes were defined by identical inferred V gene, J gene, and CDR3 amino acid sequence. The percentage overlap between two repertoires was calculated by dividing the number of shared unique clonotypes by the size of the smaller repertoire. Three approaches were used to assess repertoire richness: RTK rarefaction, the Chao1 estimator, and Recon v2.1 estimates of unobserved clonotypes. Generation probabilities for all TCRbeta clonotypes obtained by the gDNA method from a handful of donors were computed using OLGA. The table was pulled from immuneACCESS by TCRdb, which kept in-frame rearrangements only. Such tables lose some clones; where checked, under half of the loss comes from unresolved V genes, and the rest has no known cause. V, J and clone size were drawn from that table, and D and trimming were deduced from the DNA. Recorded for this sample are about 2.4 million clones; over 85% of them occurred a single time. Jointly, the top ten make up about 0.39% of the sample.

With respect to this clone: Its recognized antigen is unknown. Base qualities are missing; no much larger clone stands one base away.

General findings and caveats noted by the study authors: Rarefaction of sorted-subset datasets indicated incomplete sequencing despite the large sequencing depth. Sampling was limited to blood, and TCR repertoires in tissue likely differ from TCR repertoires in blood. Approximately 5% of naive CD4, 3.5% of naive CD8, roughly 2.4% of memory CD4, and approximately 0.4% of memory CD8 clonotypes were shared across several donors. Clonotypes shared by all four sorted-subset donors showed higher generation probabilities than non-shared clonotypes. Larger estimated clonotype richness was generally found for naive subsets than for memory subsets. Based on pairwise subsampling, the degree of clonotype sharing among donors was expected to be affected by sequencing depth. Because the study included only a small number of donors, the genetic and exposure-history diversity represented was limited.

CDR1 and CDR2 (SGHRS, YFSETQ) derive from the germline V gene. A distance of 14 bases separates the germline ends of V and J, which lose 4 bases and 6 bases respectively. Counted from cysteine to phenylalanine, this CDR3 has 13 amino acids. The entry retains the CDR3 DNA only, 39 bases that are in frame from base 1. The donors were healthy, HIV-negative adults with no recently reported acute infections or vaccinations. Only Caucasian adults living in Nashville, Tennessee, USA were represented among the donors. Magnetic negative selection was used to enrich CD4+ T cells, after which naive cells were positively selected on CD45RA and the negative fraction became the memory subset. Blood was collected by leukapheresis, and PBMCs were isolated by Ficoll-Histopaque density gradient centrifugation and then cryopreserved in liquid nitrogen vapor phase. Analytical flow cytometry was used to check the purity and quantity of each magnetically sorted T cell population. Each sorted fraction had its genomic DNA isolated and then quantified by UV absorbance on a Nanodrop 2000c.

Material: naive CD4+ T cells from PBMCs. The sample's cell subset or site label is to be understood as: CD45RA+ positively selected. The chain is assembled from TRBV5-1 and TRBJ2-7; the D gene assignment is ambiguous. The TCR comes from a man aged 18 to 30 in good health. Some clones in this sample may be carry-over from other donors' samples. The CDR3 reads CASSEAPGSEQYF. The sequenced DNA: TGCGCCAGCAGCGAAGCACCCGGTTCCGAGCAGTACTTC.